The clone carrying this TCR beta chain occurred once. The sample belongs to a study of technical replicates of blood from a handful of donors. Trimming stripped 0 bases from V and 1 base from J, with 8 bases between. In germline, CDR1 is MNHNY, CDR2 SVGAGI (reference sequence). This CDR3 has 15 residues. Profiled with immunoSEQ multiplex PCR; TCRdb holds only in-frame clones, not every one. In the table there are more than 65,000 clones, 96% of which are singletons. The TCR was taken from a human donor in good health. The genes are TRBV6-6 and TRBJ2-3; tentative D call: TRBD2 (6 bases). Sequencing was performed on T cells isolated from PBMCs. This CDR3 reads CASSYSVAGTDTQYF. The CDR3 nucleotides read TGTGCCAGCAGTTACTCAGTAGCGGGCACAGATACGCAGTATTTT.